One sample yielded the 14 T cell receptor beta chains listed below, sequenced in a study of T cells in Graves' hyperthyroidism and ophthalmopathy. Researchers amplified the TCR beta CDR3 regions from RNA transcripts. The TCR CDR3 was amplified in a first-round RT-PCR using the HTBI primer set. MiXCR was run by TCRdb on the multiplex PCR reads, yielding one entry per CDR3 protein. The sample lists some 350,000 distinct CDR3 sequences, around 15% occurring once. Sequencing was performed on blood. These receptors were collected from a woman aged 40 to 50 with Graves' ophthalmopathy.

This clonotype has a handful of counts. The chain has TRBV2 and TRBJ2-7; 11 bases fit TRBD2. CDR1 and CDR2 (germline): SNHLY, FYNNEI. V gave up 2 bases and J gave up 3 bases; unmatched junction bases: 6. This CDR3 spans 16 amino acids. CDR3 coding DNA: TGTGCCAGCAGTGAAAGGGCTAGCGGGGGGATCTACGAGCAGTACTTC. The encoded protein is CASSERASGGIYEQYF.

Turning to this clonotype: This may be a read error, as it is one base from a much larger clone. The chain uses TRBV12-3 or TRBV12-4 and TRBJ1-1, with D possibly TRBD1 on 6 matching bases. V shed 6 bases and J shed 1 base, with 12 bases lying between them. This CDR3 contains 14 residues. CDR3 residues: CASSTEQGNTEAFF. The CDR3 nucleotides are TGTGCCAGCAGCACGGAACAGGGGAACACTGAAGCTTTCTTT.

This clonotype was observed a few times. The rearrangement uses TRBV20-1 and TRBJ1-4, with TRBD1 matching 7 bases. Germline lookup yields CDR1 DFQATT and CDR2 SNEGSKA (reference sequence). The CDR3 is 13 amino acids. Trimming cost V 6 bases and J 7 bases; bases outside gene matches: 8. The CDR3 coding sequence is TGCAGTGCAGTACCAGGGGGTTTTGAAAAACTGTTTTTT. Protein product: CSAVPGGFEKLFF.

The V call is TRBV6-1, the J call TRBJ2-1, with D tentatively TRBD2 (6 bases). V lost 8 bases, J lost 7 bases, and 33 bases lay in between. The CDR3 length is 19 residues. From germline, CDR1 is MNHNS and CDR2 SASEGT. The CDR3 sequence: CASEGGVWAKRRILNEQFF. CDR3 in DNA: TGTGCCAGCGAAGGAGGGGTATGGGCCAAAAGGCGAATTTTAAATGAGCAGTTCTTC.

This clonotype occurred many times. The CDR3 spells CASSPDGTYEQYF. For the CDR3, the DNA is TGTGCCAGCAGTCCGGACGGTACCTACGAGCAGTACTTC. The chain is built from TRBV2 and TRBJ2-7; no definite D call. Trimming removed 5 bases at V and 2 bases at J, with 10 bases between. The CDR3 is 13 residues long. CDR1 is SNHLY, CDR2 FYNNEI, per germline. The full variable domain, completed using reference TRBV2 and TRBJ2-7, is EPEVTQTPSHQVTQMGQEVILRCVPISNHLYFYWYRQILGQKVEFLVSFYNNEISEKSEIFDDQFSVERPDGSNFTLKIRSTKLEDSAMYFCASSPDGTYEQYFGPGTRLTVT.

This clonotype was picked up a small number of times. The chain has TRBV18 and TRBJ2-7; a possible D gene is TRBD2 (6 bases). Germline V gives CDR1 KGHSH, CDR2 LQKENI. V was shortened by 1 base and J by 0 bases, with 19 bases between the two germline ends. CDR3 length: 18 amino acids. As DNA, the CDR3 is TGTGCCAGCTCACCACGCCCCCCCCGGACTATCCTCTCCTACGAGCAGTACTTC. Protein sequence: CASSPRPPRTILSYEQYF.

CDR3 protein: CASSLGRLETQYF. The CDR3 DNA sequence: TGTGCCAGCAGCCTCGGACGGCTAGAGACCCAGTACTTC. V gene TRBV7-6 combines with J gene TRBJ2-5; D remains ambiguous. This CDR3 has 13 amino acids. The V gene's germline CDR1 is SGHVS and CDR2 FNYEAQ. V was clipped by 5 bases and J by 4 bases, with 11 bases between them.

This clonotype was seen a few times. The CDR3 region has the DNA TGCGCCAGCAGGGCAGGGGAGTACACCGGGGAGCTGTTTTTT. Its protein is CASRAGEYTGELFF. The V and J genes are TRBV5-1 and TRBJ2-2, with TRBD1 as a possible D gene (6 bases). The CDR3 spans 14 residues. The ends were cut back, 5 bases at V and 3 bases at J, with 11 bases in the middle. Germline V CDR1 and CDR2: SGHRS, YFSETQ.

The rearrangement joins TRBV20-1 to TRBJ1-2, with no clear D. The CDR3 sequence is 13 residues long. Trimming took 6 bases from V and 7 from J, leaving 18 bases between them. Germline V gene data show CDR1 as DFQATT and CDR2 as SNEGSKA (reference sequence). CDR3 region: CSAGSSYPPGYTF. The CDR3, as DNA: TGCAGTGCGGGTTCTTCGTATCCTCCTGGCTACACCTTC.

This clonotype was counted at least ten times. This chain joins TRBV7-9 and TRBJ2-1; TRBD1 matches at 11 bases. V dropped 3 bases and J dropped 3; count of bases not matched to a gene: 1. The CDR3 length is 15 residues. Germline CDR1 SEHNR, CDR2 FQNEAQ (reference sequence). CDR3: CASSLGQGGYNEQFF. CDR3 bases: TGTGCCAGCAGCTTGGGACAGGGGGGCTACAATGAGCAGTTCTTC. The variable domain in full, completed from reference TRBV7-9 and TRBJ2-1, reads DTGVSQNPRHKITKRGQNVTFRCDPISEHNRLYWYRQTLGQGPEFLTYFQNEAQLEKSRLLSDRFSAERPKGSFSTLEIQRTEQGDSAMYLCASSLGQGGYNEQFFGPGTRLTVL.

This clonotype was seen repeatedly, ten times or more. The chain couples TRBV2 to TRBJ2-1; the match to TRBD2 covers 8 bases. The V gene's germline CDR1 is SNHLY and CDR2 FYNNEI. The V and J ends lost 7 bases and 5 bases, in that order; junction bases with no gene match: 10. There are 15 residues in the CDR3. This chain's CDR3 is CASMPNSGVNNEQFF. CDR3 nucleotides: TGTGCCAGCATGCCCAATAGCGGGGTAAACAATGAGCAGTTCTTC.

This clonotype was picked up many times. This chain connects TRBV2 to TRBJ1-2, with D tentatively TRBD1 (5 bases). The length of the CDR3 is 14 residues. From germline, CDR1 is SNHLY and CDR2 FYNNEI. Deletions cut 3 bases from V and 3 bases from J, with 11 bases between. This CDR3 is CASSESGTDYGYTF. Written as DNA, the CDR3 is TGTGCCAGCAGTGAGTCAGGGACCGACTATGGCTACACCTTC.

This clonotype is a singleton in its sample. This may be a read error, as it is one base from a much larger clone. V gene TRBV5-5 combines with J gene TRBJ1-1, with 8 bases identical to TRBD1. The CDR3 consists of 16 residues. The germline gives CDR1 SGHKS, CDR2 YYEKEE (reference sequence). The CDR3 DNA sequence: TGTGCCAGCAGCTTCAACAGGGGGAAATTGAACACTGAAGCTCTCTTT. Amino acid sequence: CASSFNRGKLNTEALF.

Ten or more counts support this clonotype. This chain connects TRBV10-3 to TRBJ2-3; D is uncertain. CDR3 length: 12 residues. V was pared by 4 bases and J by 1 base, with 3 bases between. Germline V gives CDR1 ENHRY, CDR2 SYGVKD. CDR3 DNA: TGTGCCATCAGTGGGGGCACAGATACGCAGTATTTT. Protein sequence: CAISGGTDTQYF.